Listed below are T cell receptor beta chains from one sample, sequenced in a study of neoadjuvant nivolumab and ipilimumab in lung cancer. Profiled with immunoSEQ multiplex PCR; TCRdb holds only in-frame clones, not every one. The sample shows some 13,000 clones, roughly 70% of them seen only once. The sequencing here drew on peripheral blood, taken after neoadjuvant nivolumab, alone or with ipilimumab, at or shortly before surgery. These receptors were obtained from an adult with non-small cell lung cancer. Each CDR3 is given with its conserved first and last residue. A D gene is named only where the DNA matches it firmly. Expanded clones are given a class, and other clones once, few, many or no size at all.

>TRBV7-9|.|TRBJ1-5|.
TGTGCCAGCAGCTTAGGGGCAGGCCTGAATCAGCCCCAGCATTTT
CASSLGAGLNQPQHF
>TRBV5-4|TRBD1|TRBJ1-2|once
TGTGCCAGCAGCTTGGCCCGGACAGGGGTAGACTATGGCTACACCTTC
CASSLARTGVDYGYTF
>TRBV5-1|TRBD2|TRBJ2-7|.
TGCGCCAGCAGCTTGTGGGGGGGAACCTCCTACGAGCAGTACTTC
CASSLWGGTSYEQYF
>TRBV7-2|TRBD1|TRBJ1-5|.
TGTGCCACACGAGGGGGCCCCGCCAGTAGCAATCAGCCCCAGCATTTT
CATRGGPASSNQPQHF
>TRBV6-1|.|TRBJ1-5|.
TGTGCCAGCAGTTCCCTTATCAATCAGCCCCAGCATTTT
CASSSLINQPQHF
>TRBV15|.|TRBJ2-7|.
TGTGCCACCAGCGGGCAGTCCTACGAGCAGTACTTC
CATSGQSYEQYF
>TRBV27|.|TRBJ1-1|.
TGTGCCAGCAGTTTCAGGGCGACTATGGCCACTGAAGCTTTCTTT
CASSFRATMATEAFF
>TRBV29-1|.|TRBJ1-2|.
TGCAGCGCACCGGAAGGCAAGGACGGATTCTTCTATGGCTACACCTTC
CSAPEGKDGFFYGYTF
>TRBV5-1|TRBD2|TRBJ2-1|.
TGCGCCAGCAGCCCGACTAGCGGGAGGAAAGATGAGCAGTTCTTC
CASSPTSGRKDEQFF
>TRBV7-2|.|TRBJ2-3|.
TGTGCCAGCAGCTTAAACTCCCGGGGAGATACGCAGTATTTT
CASSLNSRGDTQYF
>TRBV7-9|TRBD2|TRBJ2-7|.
TGTGCCAGCAGCTTTGGGGGACTAGCGGTCGGGGAGCAGTACTTC
CASSFGGLAVGEQYF
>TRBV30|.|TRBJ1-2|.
TGTGCCTGGAGTGTCAGGGTAGGCTATGGCTACACCTTC
CAWSVRVGYGYTF
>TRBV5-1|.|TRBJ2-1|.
TGCGCCAGCAGCTTGGACGGCAGGGAAAATGAGCAGTTCTTC
CASSLDGRENEQFF
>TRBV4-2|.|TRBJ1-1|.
TGTGCCAGCAGCCAAATGGCAGGGAACACTGAAGCTTTCTTT
CASSQMAGNTEAFF
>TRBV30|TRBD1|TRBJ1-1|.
TGTGCCTGGAGTCCTACTCAGGGGGTAGCTTTCTTT
CAWSPTQGVAFF
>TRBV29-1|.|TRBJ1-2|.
TGCAGCGACGGGGGTGATGAAGGCTACACCTTC
CSDGGDEGYTF
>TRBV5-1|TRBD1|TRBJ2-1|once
TGCGCCAGCACCCGGACAGGAGGTGGCCATGAGCAGTTCTTC
CASTRTGGGHEQFF
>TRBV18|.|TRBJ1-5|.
TGTGCCAGCTCACCGGACAACAATCAGCCCCAGCATTTT
CASSPDNNQPQHF
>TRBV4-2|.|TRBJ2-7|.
TGTGCCAGCAGCCTAAGGGACTACGAGCAGTACTTC
CASSLRDYEQYF
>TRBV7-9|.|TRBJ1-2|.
TGTGCCAGCAGTTCAGGGGAAACTAACTATGGCTACACCTTC
CASSSGETNYGYTF
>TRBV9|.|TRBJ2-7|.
TGTGCCAGCAGCGCGGGACTCGCATACGAGCAGTACTTC
CASSAGLAYEQYF
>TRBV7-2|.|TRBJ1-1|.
TGTGCCAGCAGCTTAGTAGGGCGGGATGGTTCGCCTTTCTTT
CASSLVGRDGSPFF
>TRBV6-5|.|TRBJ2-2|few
TGTGCCAGCAGTTACGGGACGGTGAACACCGGGGAGCTGTTTTTT
CASSYGTVNTGELFF
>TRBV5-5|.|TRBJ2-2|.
TGTGCCAGCAGCTTGGTGGGTGGAGGGTCAAACACCGGGGAGCTGTTTTTT
CASSLVGGGSNTGELFF
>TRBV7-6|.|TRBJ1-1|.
TGTGCCAGCAGCCAAGGGGTAGCCGGGAACACTGAAGCTTTCTTT
CASSQGVAGNTEAFF
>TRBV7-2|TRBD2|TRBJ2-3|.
TGTGCCAGCAGCTTAGGACCCCTCTTGCGGGAGTGGACAGATACGCAGTATTTT
CASSLGPLLREWTDTQYF
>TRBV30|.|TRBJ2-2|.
TGTGCCTGGAGTGTAGGGGTTTCCGGGGAGCTGTTTTTT
CAWSVGVSGELFF
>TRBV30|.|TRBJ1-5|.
TGTGCCTGGAGGGGCGGGAATAGCAATCAGCCCCAGCATTTT
CAWRGGNSNQPQHF
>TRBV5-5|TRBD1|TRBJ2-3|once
TGTGCCAGCAGCGGAACAGGGGGCGCAGATACGCAGTATTTT
CASSGTGGADTQYF
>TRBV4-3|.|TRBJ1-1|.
TGCGCCAGCAGCCGATCTCTCCCAGGCAGGACAATGAACACTGAAGCTTTCTTT
CASSRSLPGRTMNTEAFF
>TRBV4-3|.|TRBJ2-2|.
TGCGCCAGCAGCCAAGATCGGGGGACCGGGGAGCTGTTTTTT
CASSQDRGTGELFF
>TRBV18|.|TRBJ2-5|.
TGTGCCAGCTCACCACCGAGGGGGGCAGAGACCCAGTACTTC
CASSPPRGAETQYF
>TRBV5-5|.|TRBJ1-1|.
TGTGCCAGCAGCTTACAATTCACTGAAGCTTTCTTT
CASSLQFTEAFF
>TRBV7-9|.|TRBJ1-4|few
TGTGCCAGCAGTCGGGCAGGGGAAAAACTGTTTTTT
CASSRAGEKLFF
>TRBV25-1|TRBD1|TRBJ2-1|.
TGTGCCAGCAGACGACAGGGGGAGAATGAGCAGTTCTTC
CASRRQGENEQFF
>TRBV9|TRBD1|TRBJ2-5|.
TGTGCCAGCAGCCCCAGACCGGGACAGGGCGGAGAGACCCAGTACTTC
CASSPRPGQGGETQYF
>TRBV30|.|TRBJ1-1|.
TGTGCCTGGAGATCGCAGGGTAGACACACTGAAGCTTTCTTT
CAWRSQGRHTEAFF
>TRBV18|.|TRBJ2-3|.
TGTGCCAGCTCACTGGTCACAGATACGCAGTATTTT
CASSLVTDTQYF
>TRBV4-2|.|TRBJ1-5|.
TGTGCCAGCAGCCAGACGGGACAAGGCAATCAGCCCCAGCATTTT
CASSQTGQGNQPQHF
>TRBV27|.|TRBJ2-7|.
TGTGCCAGCAGTTCCCAGGAGCAGGCGTTCTACGAGCAGTACTTC
CASSSQEQAFYEQYF
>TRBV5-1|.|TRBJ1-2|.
TGCGCCAGCAGCTTGGACGGGGATGGCTACACCTTC
CASSLDGDGYTF
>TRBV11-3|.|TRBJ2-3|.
TGTGCCAGCAGCTTAGCAGCTAGCACAGATACGCAGTATTTT
CASSLAASTDTQYF
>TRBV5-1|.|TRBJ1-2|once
TGCGCCAGCAGCTTGGCCGGCAGTGATAACTATGGCTACACCTTC
CASSLAGSDNYGYTF
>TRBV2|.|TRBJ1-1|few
TGTGCCAGCACCCAGAGGGGACTGGGGGTCACTGAAGCTTTCTTT
CASTQRGLGVTEAFF
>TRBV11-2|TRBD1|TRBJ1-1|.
TGTGCCAGCAGCTTCTCGGGACAGTCAGGTACTGAAGCTTTCTTT
CASSFSGQSGTEAFF
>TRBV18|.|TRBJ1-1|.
TGTGCCAGCTCACTCGAGCCGGGGGGGAACACTGAAGCTTTCTTT
CASSLEPGGNTEAFF
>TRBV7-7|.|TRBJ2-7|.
TGTGCTAGCAGCTTAGACCGGAGCTCCTACGAGCAGTACTTC
CASSLDRSSYEQYF
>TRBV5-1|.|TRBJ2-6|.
TGCGCCAGCAGCTTGGGGAGGGGGGCCAACGTCCTGACTTTC
CASSLGRGANVLTF
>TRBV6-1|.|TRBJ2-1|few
TGTGCCAGCATGCAGGGCGTTTACAATGAGCAGTTCTTC
CASMQGVYNEQFF
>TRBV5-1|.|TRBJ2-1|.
TGCGCCAGCAGCTTGGCCGGTTGGAACAATGAGCAGTTCTTC
CASSLAGWNNEQFF
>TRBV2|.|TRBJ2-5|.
TGTGCCAGCAGTGAAAGGAGGGAGACCCAGTACTTC
CASSERRETQYF
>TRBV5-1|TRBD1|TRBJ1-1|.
TGCGCCAGCAGCTTGTGGGGACAGGGGAGCGCGAACACTGAAGCTTTCTTT
CASSLWGQGSANTEAFF